This T cell receptor (beta chain) derives from a study of T cells in Graves' hyperthyroidism and ophthalmopathy. Between the trimmed V and J ends, which lost 7 bases and 7 bases, there was a span of 16 bases. Germline lookup yields CDR1 SQVTM and CDR2 ANQGSEA. CDR3 length equals 13 residues. Study conclusions and caveats: Ophthalmopathy onset followed model prediction by a median about 6.5 months.

Using RNA transcripts as the source, TCR beta CDR3 regions were amplified. Using the HTBI primer set, a first-round RT-PCR was run on the TCR CDR3. One entry per CDR3 protein results from TCRdb running MiXCR on the multiplex PCR reads. The sample carries hundreds of thousands of distinct CDR3 sequences, about a sixth recorded once. It was 8 to 10 ml of fresh peripheral blood that supplied the PBMCs. This clonotype turned up a few times. Its antigen is not known. The sequence derives from a woman aged 40 to 49 with Graves' ophthalmopathy. Sequencing used blood. The chain joins TRBV29-1 to TRBJ1-4, with D perhaps TRBD1 (5 bases). In DNA, the CDR3 is TGCAGCGCGGTGTGGGGGATCAGTGAAAAACTGTTTTTT. Protein sequence: CSAVWGISEKLFF.